This T cell receptor (beta chain) was retrieved from a study of blood T cell repertoires in COVID-19. TCRdb's table, derived via immunoSEQ multiplex PCR, lists solely in-frame clones and lacks some. The sample records 300,000 to 400,000 clones, more than 75% being singletons. Per the germline V gene, CDR1 is LGHDT and CDR2 is YNNKEL (reference sequence). The V segment lost 0 bases and the J segment 7 bases; nucleotides outside the gene matches: 5. This CDR3 comprises 15 residues. Source material: peripheral blood. The chain is built from TRBV3-1 (or the pseudogene TRBV3-2) and TRBJ2-1; 8 bases fit TRBD2. This TCR was recovered from a woman between 50 and 59 years old with COVID-19, enrolled during active disease. This CDR3 reads CASSQDISGINEQFF. The DNA of the CDR3 is TGTGCCAGCAGCCAAGATATTAGCGGGATAAATGAGCAGTTCTTC.